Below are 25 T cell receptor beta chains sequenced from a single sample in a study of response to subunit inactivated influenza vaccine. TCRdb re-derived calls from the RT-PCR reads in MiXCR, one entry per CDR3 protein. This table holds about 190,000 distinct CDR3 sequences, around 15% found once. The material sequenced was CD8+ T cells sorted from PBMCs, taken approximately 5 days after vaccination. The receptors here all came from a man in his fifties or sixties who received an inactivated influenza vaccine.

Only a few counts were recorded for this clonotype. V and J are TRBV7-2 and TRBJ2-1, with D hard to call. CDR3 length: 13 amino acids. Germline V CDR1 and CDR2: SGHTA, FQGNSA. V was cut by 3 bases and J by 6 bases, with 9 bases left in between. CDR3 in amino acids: CASSFLGPNEQFF. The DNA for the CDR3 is TGTGCCAGCAGCTTTCTAGGACCCAATGAGCAGTTCTTC.

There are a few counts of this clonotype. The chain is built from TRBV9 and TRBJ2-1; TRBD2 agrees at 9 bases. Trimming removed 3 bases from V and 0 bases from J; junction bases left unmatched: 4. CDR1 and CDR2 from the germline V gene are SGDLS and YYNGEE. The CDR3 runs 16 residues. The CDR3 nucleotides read TGTGCCAGCAGCGAAAGCGGGAGGAGCTCCTACAATGAGCAGTTCTTC. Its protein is CASSESGRSSYNEQFF.

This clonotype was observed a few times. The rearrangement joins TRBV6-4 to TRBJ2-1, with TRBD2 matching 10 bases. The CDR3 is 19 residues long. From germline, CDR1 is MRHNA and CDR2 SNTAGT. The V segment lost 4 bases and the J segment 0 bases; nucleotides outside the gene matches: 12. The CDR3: CASSGLVGLAESSYNEQFF. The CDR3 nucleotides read TGTGCCAGCAGTGGACTTGTTGGACTAGCGGAGAGCTCCTACAATGAGCAGTTCTTC.

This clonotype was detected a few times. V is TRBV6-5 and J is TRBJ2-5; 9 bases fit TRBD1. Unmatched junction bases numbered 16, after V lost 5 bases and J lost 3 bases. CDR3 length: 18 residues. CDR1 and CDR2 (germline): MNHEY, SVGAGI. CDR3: CASSNTNLGGQGKETQYF. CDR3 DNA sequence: TGTGCCAGCAGTAACACCAACCTGGGAGGACAGGGGAAAGAGACCCAGTACTTC.

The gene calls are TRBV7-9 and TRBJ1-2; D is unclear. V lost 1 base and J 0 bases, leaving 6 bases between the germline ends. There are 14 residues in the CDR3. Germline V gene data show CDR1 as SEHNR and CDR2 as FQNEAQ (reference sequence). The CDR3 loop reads CASSLVQTNYGYTF. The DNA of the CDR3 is TGTGCCAGCAGCTTAGTACAGACTAACTATGGCTACACCTTC.

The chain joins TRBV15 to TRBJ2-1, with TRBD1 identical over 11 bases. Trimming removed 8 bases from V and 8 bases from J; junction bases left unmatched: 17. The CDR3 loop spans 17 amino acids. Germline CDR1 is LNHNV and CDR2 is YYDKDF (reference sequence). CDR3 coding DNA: TGTGCCACCGCAACAAGCTACGCCGGGACAGGGGGACATGAGCAGTTCTTC. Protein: CATATSYAGTGGHEQFF.

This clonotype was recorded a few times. The CDR3, as DNA: TGTGCCAGCAGCCAGGGGCAACAGCCCCAGCATTTT. Translated: CASSQGQQPQHF. The chain employs TRBV4-2 and TRBJ1-5, with D possibly TRBD1 on 5 matching bases. V shed 3 bases and J shed 7 bases, with 7 bases lying between them. CDR1 and CDR2 from the germline V gene are LGHNA and YNFKEQ. This CDR3 has 12 residues.

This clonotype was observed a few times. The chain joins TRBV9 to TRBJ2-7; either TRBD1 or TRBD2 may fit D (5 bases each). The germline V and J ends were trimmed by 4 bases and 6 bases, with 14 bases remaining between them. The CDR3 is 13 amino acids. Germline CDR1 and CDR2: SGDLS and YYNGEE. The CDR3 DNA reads TGTGCCAGCAGCTATAGGGACGGTCCCGAGCAGTACTTC. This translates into CASSYRDGPEQYF.

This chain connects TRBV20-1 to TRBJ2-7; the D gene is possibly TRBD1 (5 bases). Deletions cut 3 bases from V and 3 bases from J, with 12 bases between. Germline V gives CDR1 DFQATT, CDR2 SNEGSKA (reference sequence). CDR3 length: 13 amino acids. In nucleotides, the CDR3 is TGCAGTGCTAGTTCCGACAGACGCTACGAGCAGTACTTC. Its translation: CSASSDRRYEQYF.

CDR3 sequence: CASSTTGGGPSSYEQYF. In nucleotides, the CDR3 is TGTGCCAGCAGCACGACGGGGGGAGGCCCAAGCTCCTACGAGCAGTACTTC. V usage is TRBV11-1 and J usage is TRBJ2-7; 7 positions agree with TRBD2. After removal of 5 bases from V and 0 bases from J, the junction contained 13 bases not matched to a gene. Germline lookup yields CDR1 SGHAT and CDR2 FQDESV (reference sequence). The CDR3 is made up of 17 amino acids.

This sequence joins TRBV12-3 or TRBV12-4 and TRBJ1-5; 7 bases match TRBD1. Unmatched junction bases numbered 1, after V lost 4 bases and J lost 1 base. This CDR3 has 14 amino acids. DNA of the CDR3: TGTGCCAGCAGTTCACAGGGGAGCAATCAGCCCCAGCATTTT. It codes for CASSSQGSNQPQHF.

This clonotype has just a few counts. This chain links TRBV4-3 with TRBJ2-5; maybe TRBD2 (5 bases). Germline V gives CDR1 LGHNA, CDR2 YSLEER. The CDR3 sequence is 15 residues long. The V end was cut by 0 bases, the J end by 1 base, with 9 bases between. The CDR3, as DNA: TGCGCCAGCAGCCAAGATGTGAGGGCCCAAGAGACCCAGTACTTC. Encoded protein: CASSQDVRAQETQYF.

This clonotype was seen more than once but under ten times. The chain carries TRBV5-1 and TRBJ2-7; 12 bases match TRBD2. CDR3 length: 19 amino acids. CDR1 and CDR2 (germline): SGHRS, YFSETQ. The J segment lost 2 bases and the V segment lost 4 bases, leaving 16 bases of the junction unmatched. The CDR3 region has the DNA TGCGCCAGCAGCCCAGGACTAGCGGGAACATACCAAACGACCTACGAGCAGTACTTC. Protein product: CASSPGLAGTYQTTYEQYF.

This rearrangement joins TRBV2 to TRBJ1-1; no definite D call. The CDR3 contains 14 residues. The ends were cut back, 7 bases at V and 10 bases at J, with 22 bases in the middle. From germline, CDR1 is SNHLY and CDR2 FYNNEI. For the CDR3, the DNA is TGTGCCAGCAAACGGTCGGGGATGGTACCCTTAGCTTTCTTT. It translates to CASKRSGMVPLAFF.

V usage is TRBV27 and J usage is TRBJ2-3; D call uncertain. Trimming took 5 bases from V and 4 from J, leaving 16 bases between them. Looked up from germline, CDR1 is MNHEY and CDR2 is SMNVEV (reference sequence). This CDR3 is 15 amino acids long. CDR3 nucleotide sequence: TGTGCCAGCAGTACCGTAGACGGACCAGCAGATACGCAGTATTTT. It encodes CASSTVDGPADTQYF.

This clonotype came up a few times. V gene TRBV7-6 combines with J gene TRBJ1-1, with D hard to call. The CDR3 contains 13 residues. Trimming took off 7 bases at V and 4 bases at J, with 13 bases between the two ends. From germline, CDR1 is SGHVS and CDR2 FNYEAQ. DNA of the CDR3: TGTGCCAGCACCTTGGGAGTCTCCACTGAAGCTTTCTTT. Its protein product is CASTLGVSTEAFF.

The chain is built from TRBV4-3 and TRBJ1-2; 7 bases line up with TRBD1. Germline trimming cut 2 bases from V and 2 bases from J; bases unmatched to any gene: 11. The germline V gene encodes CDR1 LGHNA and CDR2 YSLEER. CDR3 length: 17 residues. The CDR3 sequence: CASSQLSGTDANYGYTF. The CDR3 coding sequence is TGCGCCAGCAGCCAACTGTCCGGGACAGACGCGAACTATGGCTACACCTTC.

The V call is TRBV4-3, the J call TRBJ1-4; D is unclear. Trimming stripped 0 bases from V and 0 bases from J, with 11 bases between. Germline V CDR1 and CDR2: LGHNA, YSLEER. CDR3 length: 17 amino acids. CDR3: CASSQDEGTATNEKLFF. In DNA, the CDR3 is TGCGCCAGCAGCCAAGATGAGGGAACCGCAACTAATGAAAAACTGTTTTTT.

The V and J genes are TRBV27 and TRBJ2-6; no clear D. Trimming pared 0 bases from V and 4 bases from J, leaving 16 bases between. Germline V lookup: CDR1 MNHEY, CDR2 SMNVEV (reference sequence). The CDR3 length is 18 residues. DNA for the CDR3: TGTGCCAGCAGTTTATCCGGGCCTCTGGGGAAGGGGGCCAACGTCCTGACTTTC. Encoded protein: CASSLSGPLGKGANVLTF.

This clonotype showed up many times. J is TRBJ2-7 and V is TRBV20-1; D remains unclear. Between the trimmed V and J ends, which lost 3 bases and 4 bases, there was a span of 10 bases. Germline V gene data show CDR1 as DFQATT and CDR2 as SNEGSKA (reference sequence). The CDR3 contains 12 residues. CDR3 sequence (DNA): TGCAGTGCTAGGGAAGGCCCGTACGAGCAGTACTTC. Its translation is CSAREGPYEQYF.

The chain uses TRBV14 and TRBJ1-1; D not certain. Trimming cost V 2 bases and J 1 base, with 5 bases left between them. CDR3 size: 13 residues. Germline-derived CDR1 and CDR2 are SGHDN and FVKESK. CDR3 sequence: CASSQPGNTEAFF. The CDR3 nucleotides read TGTGCCAGCAGCCAACCAGGGAACACTGAAGCTTTCTTT.

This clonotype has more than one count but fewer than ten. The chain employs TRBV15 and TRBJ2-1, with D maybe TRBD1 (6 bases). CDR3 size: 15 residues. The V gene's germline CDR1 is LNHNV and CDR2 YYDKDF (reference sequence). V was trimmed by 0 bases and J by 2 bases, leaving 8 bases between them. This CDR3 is CATSRDRGPYNEQFF. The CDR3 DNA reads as TGTGCCACCAGCAGAGACAGGGGCCCCTACAATGAGCAGTTCTTC. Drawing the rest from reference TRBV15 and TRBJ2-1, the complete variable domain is DAMVIQNPRYQVTQFGKPVTLSCSQTLNHNVMYWYQQKSSQAPKLLFHYYDKDFNNEADTPDNFQSRRPNTSFCFLDIRSPGLGDTAMYLCATSRDRGPYNEQFFGPGTRLTVL.

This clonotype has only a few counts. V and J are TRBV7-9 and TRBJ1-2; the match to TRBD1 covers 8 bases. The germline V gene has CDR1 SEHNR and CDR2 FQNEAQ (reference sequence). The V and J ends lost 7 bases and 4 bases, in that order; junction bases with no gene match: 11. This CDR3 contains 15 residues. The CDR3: CASTEPGTGVYGYTF. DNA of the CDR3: TGTGCCAGCACCGAACCCGGGACAGGTGTCTATGGCTACACCTTC.

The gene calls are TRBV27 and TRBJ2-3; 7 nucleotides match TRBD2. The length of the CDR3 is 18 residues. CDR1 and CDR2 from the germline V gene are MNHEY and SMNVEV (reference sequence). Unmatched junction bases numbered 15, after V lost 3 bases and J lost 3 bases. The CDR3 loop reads CASSFGLAGVLRTDTQYF. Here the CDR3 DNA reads TGTGCCAGCAGTTTTGGTTTGGCGGGAGTGTTGAGGACAGATACGCAGTATTTT.

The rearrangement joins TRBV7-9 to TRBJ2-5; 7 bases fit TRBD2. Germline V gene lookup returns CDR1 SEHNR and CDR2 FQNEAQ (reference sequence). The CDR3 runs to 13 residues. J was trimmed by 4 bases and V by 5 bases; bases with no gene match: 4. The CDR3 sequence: CASSPTSVETQYF. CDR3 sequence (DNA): TGTGCCAGCAGCCCTACTAGCGTAGAGACCCAGTACTTC.